This T cell receptor beta chain was documented in a study of OX40 agonist ivuxolimab in advanced cancers. Overall study findings and caveats: CD4+ and CD8+ T cells in blood underwent clonal expansion by week 6 at 0.1 to 3.0 mg/kg.

CDR3 length: 15 amino acids. Germline V gene sequence: CDR1 SGHNT, CDR2 YYREEE (reference sequence). V was cut by 0 bases and J by 2 bases, with 11 bases left in between. Generated by immunoSEQ multiplex PCR, the TCRdb table keeps only in-frame clones and is missing some. The data contain about 23,000 clones, 77% of them singletons. With regard to this clone: Antigen specificity is unknown.

This rearrangement joins TRBV5-4 to TRBJ1-2; TRBD1 is a possible D gene (5 bases). This sequence was found in an adult with an advanced solid tumor such as melanoma, head and neck, liver or kidney cancer. The sequencing here drew on CD4+ or CD8+ T cells sorted from blood, taken in a trial of the OX40 agonist ivuxolimab. CDR3 protein: CASSLGGTLNYGYTF. CDR3 DNA: TGTGCCAGCAGCTTGGGAGGGACTTTAAACTATGGCTACACCTTC.